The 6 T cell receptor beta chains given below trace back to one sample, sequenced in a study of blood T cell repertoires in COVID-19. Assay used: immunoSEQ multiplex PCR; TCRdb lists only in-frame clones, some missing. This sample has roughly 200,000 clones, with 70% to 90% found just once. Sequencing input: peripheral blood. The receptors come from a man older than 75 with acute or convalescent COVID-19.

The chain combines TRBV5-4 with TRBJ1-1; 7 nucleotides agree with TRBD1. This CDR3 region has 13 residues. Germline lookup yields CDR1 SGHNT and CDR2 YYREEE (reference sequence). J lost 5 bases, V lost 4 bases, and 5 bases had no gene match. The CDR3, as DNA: TGTGCCAGCAGCGCAGACAGGGAGACTGAAGCTTTCTTT. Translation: CASSADRETEAFF.

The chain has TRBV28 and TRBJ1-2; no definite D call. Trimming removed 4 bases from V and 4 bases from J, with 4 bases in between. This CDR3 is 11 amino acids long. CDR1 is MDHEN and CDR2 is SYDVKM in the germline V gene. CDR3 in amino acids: CASSSGYGYTF. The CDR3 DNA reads TGTGCCAGCAGTTCAGGCTATGGCTACACCTTC.

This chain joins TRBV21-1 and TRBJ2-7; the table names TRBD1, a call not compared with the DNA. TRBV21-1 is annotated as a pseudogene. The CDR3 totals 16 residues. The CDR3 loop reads CASSKAGTVPEYEQYV. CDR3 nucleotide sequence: TGTGCCAGCAGCAAAGCCGGAACAGTCCCGGAATACGAGCAGTACGTC.

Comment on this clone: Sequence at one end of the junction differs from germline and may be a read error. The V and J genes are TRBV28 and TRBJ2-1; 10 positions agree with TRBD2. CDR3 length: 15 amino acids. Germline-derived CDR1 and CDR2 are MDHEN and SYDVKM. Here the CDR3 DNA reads TGTGCCAGCAGATTATCTAGCGGGAGTACCCATGAGCAGTTCTTC. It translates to CASRLSSGSTHEQFF.

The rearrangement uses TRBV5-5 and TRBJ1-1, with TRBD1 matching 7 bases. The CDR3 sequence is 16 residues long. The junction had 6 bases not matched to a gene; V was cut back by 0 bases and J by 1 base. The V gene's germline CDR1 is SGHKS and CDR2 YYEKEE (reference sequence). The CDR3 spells CASSLGADRRNTEAFF. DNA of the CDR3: TGTGCCAGCAGCTTGGGAGCGGACAGGAGGAACACTGAAGCTTTCTTT.

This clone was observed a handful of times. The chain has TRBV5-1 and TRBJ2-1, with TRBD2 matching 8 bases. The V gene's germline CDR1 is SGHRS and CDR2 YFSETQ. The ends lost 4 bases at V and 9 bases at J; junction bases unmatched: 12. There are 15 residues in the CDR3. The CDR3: CASSAGGSGMAEQFF. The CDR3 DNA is TGCGCCAGCAGCGCGGGGGGTAGCGGGATGGCTGAGCAGTTCTTC.